What follows are 31 T cell receptor beta chains derived from one specimen sequenced in a study of vaccination effects on CD4 cells after COVID-19. Their recognized antigens are unknown. Method: immunoSEQ multiplex PCR; TCRdb's copy keeps in-frame clones and lacks some. The data show some 20,000 clones, 70% seen once. Before sequencing, viral peptide pools were used by the ViraFEST assay to expand antigen-specific CD4+ T cells. It was after roughly ten days of culture that CD4+ T cells were isolated. Sequencing used CD4+ T cells from PBMCs cultured with HCoV-229E spike peptides, obtained before COVID-19 vaccination. Receptors were obtained from a human donor who received a COVID-19 vaccine.

The genes are TRBV21-1 and TRBJ2-7; the D call TRBD1 from the table was never checked on the DNA. TRBV21-1 is a pseudogene locus. The length of the CDR3 is 12 residues. The CDR3 here is CASSPDSYEQYF. DNA for the CDR3: TGTGCCAGCAGCCCCGACAGCTACGAGCAGTACTTC.

The chain links TRBV6-4 to TRBJ2-2, with D maybe TRBD1 (6 bases). The CDR3 totals 15 residues. Trimming removed 4 bases at V and 6 bases at J, with 15 bases between. Germline CDR1 is MRHNA and CDR2 is SNTAGT. The CDR3 DNA is TGTGCCAGCAGTGTCGCAGGGGAAGTGGCCGGGGAGCTGTTTTTT. Amino acids: CASSVAGEVAGELFF.

This clone has only a few counts. This chain connects TRBV19 to TRBJ2-2, with TRBD2 matching 9 bases. V gave up 6 bases and J gave up 1 base; unmatched junction bases: 3. The CDR3 contains 15 residues. In germline, CDR1 is LNHDA, CDR2 SQIVND (reference sequence). The CDR3 here is CASSPSGENTGELFF. The CDR3 DNA sequence: TGTGCCAGTAGCCCTAGCGGGGAGAACACCGGGGAGCTGTTTTTT.

The chain uses TRBV12-3 or TRBV12-4 and TRBJ2-1; TRBD1 matches 7 bases. V was clipped by 6 bases and J by 9 bases; unmatched bases: 5. The CDR3 sequence is 12 residues long. In DNA, the CDR3 is TGTGCCAGCAGGGGGCCAGGGGGTGAGCAGTTCTTC. Translation: CASRGPGGEQFF.

This clone appeared a few times. The J gene is TRBJ1-2, the V gene TRBV4-1; 9 positions agree with TRBD1. Germline values: CDR1 MGHRA, CDR2 YSYEKL. The CDR3 is 16 amino acids. V shed 6 bases and J 2 bases; nucleotides not matched to a gene: 10. CDR3 sequence (DNA): TGCGCCAGCAGTCTAATTCCGGGACAGGGCAACTATGGCTACACCTTC. This sequence encodes CASSLIPGQGNYGYTF.

This clone was seen once. This rearrangement joins TRBV19 to TRBJ2-3; TRBD1 is a possible D gene (6 bases). This CDR3 comprises 15 residues. The germline V and J ends were trimmed by 1 base and 2 bases, with 10 bases remaining between them. Per germline, CDR1 LNHDA and CDR2 SQIVND (reference sequence). Written as DNA, the CDR3 is TGTGCCAGTAGTATAGGGACAGCCCACACAGATACGCAGTATTTT. Translated, it gives CASSIGTAHTDTQYF.

This clone showed up just once. J is TRBJ1-1 and V is TRBV7-9; tentatively, D is TRBD1 (6 bases). Germline V gene data show CDR1 as SEHNR and CDR2 as FQNEAQ (reference sequence). This CDR3 spans 15 amino acids. Deletions cut 5 bases from V and 4 bases from J, with 17 bases between. CDR3 loop: CASSLQTGRSTEAFF. The CDR3 coding sequence is TGTGCCAGCAGCCTCCAGACAGGTCGAAGCACTGAAGCTTTCTTT.

This clone appeared a single time. The rearrangement uses TRBV3-1 (or the pseudogene TRBV3-2) and TRBJ2-7; the match to TRBD1 covers 9 bases. This CDR3 is built from 17 residues. J was trimmed by 3 bases and V by 4 bases; bases with no gene match: 13. Germline V gene lookup returns CDR1 LGHDT and CDR2 YNNKEL (reference sequence). This chain's CDR3 is CASSPITGTGLYYEQYF. In DNA, the CDR3 is TGTGCCAGCAGCCCAATAACCGGGACAGGGCTATACTACGAGCAGTACTTC.

This chain connects TRBV10-3 to TRBJ2-7; 7 bases align to TRBD2. Trimming took 8 bases from V and 2 from J; bases not matched to a gene: 6. CDR3 length: 13 residues. CDR1 and CDR2 (germline): ENHRY, SYGVKD. CDR3 amino acids: CAIAASGAYEQYF. The CDR3 nucleotides read TGTGCCATCGCCGCCAGCGGGGCCTACGAGCAGTACTTC.

A note on this clone: Mismatch with germline at one junction end may stem from a read error. This chain uses TRBV6-5 with TRBJ2-1; TRBD2 aligns across 9 bases. Germline CDR1 is MNHEY and CDR2 is SVGAGI. The CDR3 contains 15 residues. CDR3 region: CASRGMGSSGRWRVF. CDR3 nucleotide sequence: TGTGCCAGCAGGGGGATGGGGAGTAGCGGGAGATGGAGGGTCTTC.

The chain employs TRBV10-3 and TRBJ1-1, with TRBD1 matching 7 bases. J lost 1 base, V lost 2 bases, and 7 bases had no gene match. The length of the CDR3 is 16 residues. CDR1 is ENHRY, CDR2 SYGVKD, per germline. The CDR3 here is CAISETGTATNTEAFF. In DNA form, the CDR3 reads TGTGCCATCAGTGAGACCGGGACAGCCACGAACACTGAAGCTTTCTTT.

The V gene is TRBV4-1, the J gene TRBJ1-3; TRBD1 aligns across 8 bases. Germline V CDR1 and CDR2: MGHRA, YSYEKL. The CDR3 spans 18 residues. With V trimmed by 3 bases and J by 2 bases, 12 bases remained unmatched. The DNA of the CDR3 is TGCGCCAGCAGCCATATCGACAGGGGCGGTTCAACTGGAAACACCATATATTTT. Amino acid sequence: CASSHIDRGGSTGNTIYF.

The chain carries TRBV10-1 and TRBJ1-2; a possible D gene is TRBD1 (6 bases). The germline V and J ends were trimmed by 8 bases and 2 bases, with 9 bases remaining between them. The CDR3 consists of 12 residues. The germline V gene has CDR1 WNHNN and CDR2 SYGVQD (reference sequence). The DNA for the CDR3 is TGCGCCAGCGGGCAGGGGAACTATGGCTACACCTTC. Its protein is CASGQGNYGYTF.

The gene calls are TRBV3-1 (or the pseudogene TRBV3-2) and TRBJ1-4, with TRBD1 as a possible D gene (5 bases). The CDR3 extends over 14 amino acids. Germline assignment: CDR1 LGHDT and CDR2 YNNKEL (reference sequence). The V end was cut by 1 base, the J end by 5 bases, with 8 bases between. CDR3 coding DNA: TGTGCCAGCAGCCAAGGGGGGGGGAATGAAAAACTGTTTTTT. As protein: CASSQGGGNEKLFF.

J is TRBJ2-1 and V is TRBV4-1; 8 bases fit TRBD1. This CDR3 contains 17 residues. Germline V gene sequence: CDR1 MGHRA, CDR2 YSYEKL. V lost 3 bases and J lost 2; bases outside the gene matches: 9. CDR3 sequence reads: CASSHEAYRGTYNEQFF. The CDR3 DNA reads as TGCGCCAGCAGCCATGAGGCGTACAGGGGGACCTACAATGAGCAGTTCTTC.

This clone was counted once. The chain recombines TRBV11-3 with TRBJ2-3; D gene uncertain. This CDR3 contains 16 residues. Germline values: CDR1 SGHNT, CDR2 YENEEA. Trimming pared 1 base from V and 0 bases from J, leaving 11 bases between. For the CDR3, the DNA is TGTGCCAGCAGCTTAGGTGGGATTTCTAGCACAGATACGCAGTATTTT. This translates into CASSLGGISSTDTQYF.

This clone was recorded a few times. The V and J genes are TRBV19 and TRBJ1-4; no clear D. The CDR3 runs 15 residues. The germline gives CDR1 LNHDA, CDR2 SQIVND (reference sequence). Trimming stripped 0 bases from V and 11 bases from J, with 16 bases between. The chain's CDR3 is CASSIDWTPRGKLFF. CDR3 DNA sequence: TGTGCCAGTAGTATAGATTGGACGCCGCGAGGGAAACTGTTTTTT.

The rearrangement joins TRBV7-9 to TRBJ2-7; tentatively, D is TRBD1 (7 bases). Trimming took off 11 bases at V and 7 bases at J, with 18 bases between the two ends. This CDR3 has 12 amino acids. From germline, CDR1 is SEHNR and CDR2 FQNEAQ (reference sequence). The CDR3 DNA follows: TGTGCCTCCCAGGAGGGGGCGAGTGAGCAGTACTTC. It yields the protein CASQEGASEQYF.

This clone was detected a few times. The CDR3 spells CASSQTGTGSSGYGYTF. The CDR3 nucleotides are TGTGCCAGCAGTCAGACCGGGACAGGGAGTTCTGGCTATGGCTACACCTTC. The chain is built from TRBV6-6 and TRBJ1-2; 9 bases are a match to TRBD1. Germline V gives CDR1 MNHNY, CDR2 SVGAGI (reference sequence). V shed 5 bases, J shed 4 bases, and the junction held 14 bases outside the gene matches. This CDR3 has 17 amino acids.

The V gene is TRBV19, the J gene TRBJ2-7, with 9 bases aligning to TRBD1. With 4 bases clipped from V and 6 bases from J, the junction kept 13 bases outside the gene matches. Germline-derived CDR1 and CDR2 are LNHDA and SQIVND (reference sequence). The CDR3 is 16 residues long. CDR3 loop: CASSTGRGTGSLEQYF. In DNA form, the CDR3 reads TGTGCCAGTAGTACGGGGAGGGGGACAGGGTCCCTCGAGCAGTACTTC. The full variable domain, in which reference TRBV19 and TRBJ2-7 provide the parts outside the CDR3, is DGGITQSPKYLFRKEGQNVTLSCEQNLNHDAMYWYRQDPGQGLRLIYYSQIVNDFQKGDIAEGYSVSREKKESFPLTVTSAQKNPTAFYLCASSTGRGTGSLEQYFGPGTRLTVT.

This chain connects TRBV7-9 to TRBJ1-3; D uncertain. The CDR3 is 13 amino acids. Germline loops: CDR1 SEHNR, CDR2 FQNEAQ (reference sequence). V was pared by 5 bases and J by 4 bases, with 9 bases between. CDR3 sequence: CASSPNPGNTIYF. The CDR3 region has the DNA TGTGCCAGCAGCCCCAATCCGGGAAACACCATATATTTT.

This clone is a singleton in its sample. This chain joins TRBV15 and TRBJ2-1; 11 positions agree with TRBD2. The CDR3 totals 17 residues. J gave up 6 bases and V 0 bases, and 7 bases lay outside the gene matches. Looked up from germline, CDR1 is LNHNV and CDR2 is YYDKDF (reference sequence). In DNA form, the CDR3 reads TGTGCCACCAGCAGAGAGGCGGTAGCGGGGGGGGTCAATGAGCAGTTCTTC. Its translation: CATSREAVAGGVNEQFF.

The chain uses TRBV2 and TRBJ2-1, with 8 bases aligning to TRBD1. The CDR3 is 15 amino acids. J gave up 2 bases and V 7 bases, and 7 bases lay outside the gene matches. Germline V CDR1 and CDR2: SNHLY, FYNNEI. For the CDR3, the DNA is TGTGCCAGCATTGGAGGGACAGGCGCCTACAATGAGCAGTTCTTC. As protein: CASIGGTGAYNEQFF.

V is TRBV15 and J is TRBJ1-6; 8 nucleotides agree with TRBD1. The trim removed 4 bases at V and 8 bases at J, leaving 7 bases unmatched. CDR3 length: 15 residues. In germline, CDR1 is LNHNV, CDR2 YYDKDF (reference sequence). The DNA of the CDR3 is TGTGCCACCAGCAAGACAGGGGCTTTGGATTCACCCCTCCACTTT. Amino acid sequence: CATSKTGALDSPLHF.

The rearrangement uses TRBV3-1 (or the pseudogene TRBV3-2) and TRBJ2-2; D is unresolved. Germline V gene data show CDR1 as LGHDT and CDR2 as YNNKEL (reference sequence). Deletions cut 1 base from V and 7 bases from J, with 1 base between. This CDR3 has 11 residues. CDR3 DNA: TGTGCCAGCAGCCAAGTCGGGGAGCTGTTTTTT. It yields the protein CASSQVGELFF.

The chain is built from TRBV24-1 and TRBJ2-5; possibly TRBD2 for D (5 bases). The CDR3 covers 14 residues. V was pared by 9 bases and J by 0 bases, with 13 bases between. Germline V gene data show CDR1 as KGHDR and CDR2 as SFDVKD. The CDR3 sequence is CATGASSNQETQYF. In DNA form, the CDR3 reads TGTGCCACCGGAGCTAGCTCAAACCAAGAGACCCAGTACTTC.

The J gene is TRBJ2-7, the V gene TRBV3-1 (or the pseudogene TRBV3-2), with unresolved D. The V gene's germline CDR1 is LGHDT and CDR2 YNNKEL (reference sequence). Trimming removed 0 bases from V and 5 bases from J, with 5 bases in between. This CDR3 has 12 residues. The CDR3 spells CASSQDPNEQYF. The CDR3 nucleotides read TGTGCCAGCAGCCAAGATCCCAACGAGCAGTACTTC.

This clone was counted between two and nine times. The chain links TRBV18 to TRBJ2-3, with 7 nucleotides matching TRBD2. Per the germline V gene, CDR1 is KGHSH and CDR2 is LQKENI. The CDR3 has 19 residues. The V segment lost 3 bases and the J segment 2 bases; nucleotides outside the gene matches: 17. The CDR3 DNA follows: TGTGCCAGCTCACCCGGCTCTGGGACGGGACTAAAACTCACAGATACGCAGTATTTT. Encoded protein: CASSPGSGTGLKLTDTQYF.

This clone has just a few counts. J is TRBJ1-2 and V is TRBV29-1; D possibly corresponds to TRBD1 (6 bases). The CDR3 spans 13 residues. CDR1 is SQVTM, CDR2 ANQGSEA, per germline. V shed 4 bases and J shed 5 bases, with 14 bases lying between them. DNA for the CDR3: TGCAGCGTTGGTCAGGGGCGCGGGTATGGCTACACCTTC. Its translation: CSVGQGRGYGYTF.

This clone was seen a few times. The rearrangement joins TRBV12-3 or TRBV12-4 to TRBJ2-7, with D perhaps matching TRBD1 (5 bases). The CDR3 extends over 12 amino acids. Trimming left V 3 bases short and J 4 bases short, with 7 bases between. The CDR3 DNA reads TGTGCCAGCAGTTTGCAGGGATACGAGCAGTACTTC. Protein: CASSLQGYEQYF.

The chain carries TRBV6-5 and TRBJ1-5; D gene ambiguous. This CDR3 region has 14 residues. The germline gives CDR1 MNHEY, CDR2 SVGAGI. The V end lost 6 bases, the J end lost 4 bases, and 13 bases lay between the germline ends. The CDR3 nucleotides are TGTGCCAGCAGACCCGGACGGAGGAATCAGCCCCAGCATTTT. Protein: CASRPGRRNQPQHF.